This T cell receptor beta chain came from a study of cytomegalovirus exposure and HLA in healthy donors. Notes on the study in general: Sequence variants that were highly shared formed a cluster that was likely a sequencing artifact. TCR beta chains associated with HLA were, in a later analysis, more clonally expanded than equally common others. An analysis was carried out later, and it reportedly showed fewer N-insertions in an Asian-associated ancestry cluster than the approximately 710-donor mean. V segments that were indistinguishable, TRBV6-2 and TRBV6-3 among them, were omitted from analysis.

The PCR ran on 60 Vbeta and 13 Jbeta primers. Method: immunoSEQ multiplex PCR; TCRdb's copy keeps in-frame clones and lacks some. The top ten clones hold 4% to 5% of a sample with 150,000 to 200,000 clones, 70% of them seen once. This CDR3 contains 14 residues. In germline, CDR1 is SNHLY, CDR2 FYNNEI. The germline V and J ends were trimmed by 3 bases and 1 base, with 7 bases remaining between them. In regard to this clone: Antigen unknown.

This TCR was sampled from a man aged 18 to 29 in good health and CMV-seropositive. This chain links TRBV2 with TRBJ2-1, with a possible D match to TRBD2 (5 bases). Sample: PBMCs. The CDR3 region is CASSDPGSYNEQFF. The CDR3 DNA sequence: TGTGCCAGCAGTGACCCGGGATCCTACAATGAGCAGTTCTTC.